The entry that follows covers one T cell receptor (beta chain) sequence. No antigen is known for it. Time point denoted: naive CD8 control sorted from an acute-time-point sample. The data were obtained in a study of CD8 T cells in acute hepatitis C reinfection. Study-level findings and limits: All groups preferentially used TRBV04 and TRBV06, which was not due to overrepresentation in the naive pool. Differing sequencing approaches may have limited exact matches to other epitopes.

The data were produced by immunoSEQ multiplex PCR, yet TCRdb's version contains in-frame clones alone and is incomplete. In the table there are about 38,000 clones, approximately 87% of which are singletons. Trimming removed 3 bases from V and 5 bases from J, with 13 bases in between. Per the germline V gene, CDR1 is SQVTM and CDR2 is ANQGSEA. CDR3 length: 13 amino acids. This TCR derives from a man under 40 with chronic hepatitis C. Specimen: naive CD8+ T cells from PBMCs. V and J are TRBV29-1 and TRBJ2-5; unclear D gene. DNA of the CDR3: TGCAGCGTTGATGGACGGCCGATGGAGACCCAGTACTTC. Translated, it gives CSVDGRPMETQYF. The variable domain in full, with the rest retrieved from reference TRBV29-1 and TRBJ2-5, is SAVISQKPSRDICQRGTSLTIQCQVDSQVTMMFWYRQQPGQSLTLIATANQGSEATYESGFVIDKFPISRPNLTFSTLTVSNMSPEDSSIYLCSVDGRPMETQYFGPGTRLLVL.